The 25 T cell receptor beta chains below come from one sample, sequenced in a study of blood T cell repertoires in COVID-19. Assay: immunoSEQ multiplex PCR; the TCRdb copy retains only in-frame clones and omits some. The sample contains about 480,000 clones, roughly 90% of which appear only once. The sequenced material came from PBMCs or T cells enriched from blood (not recorded which). The receptors were gathered from a woman aged 40 to 55 who had recovered from COVID-19.

The rearrangement uses TRBV4-3 and TRBJ2-2; 12 positions match TRBD2. With 4 bases clipped from V and 3 bases from J, the junction kept 12 bases outside the gene matches. CDR3 length: 19 residues. Per the germline V gene, CDR1 is LGHNA and CDR2 is YSLEER. The CDR3 DNA is TGCGCCAGCAGCCCCCCCGGACTAGCGGGAACGTCGGACACCGGGGAGCTGTTTTTT. This encodes CASSPPGLAGTSDTGELFF.

This clone was seen only once. This chain links TRBV25-1 with TRBJ2-2; D is ambiguous. Germline V lookup: CDR1 MGHDK, CDR2 SYGVNS. This CDR3 has 14 amino acids. Trimming removed 3 bases from V and 1 base from J, with 6 bases in between. CDR3 sequence: CASSDYQNTGELFF. The CDR3 nucleotides are TGTGCCAGCAGTGACTATCAGAACACCGGGGAGCTGTTTTTT. Variable domain in full (rest from reference TRBV25-1 and TRBJ2-2): EADIYQTPRYLVIGTGKKITLECSQTMGHDKMYWYQQDPGMELHLIHYSYGVNSTEKGDLSSESTVSRIRTEHFPLTLESARPSHTSQYLCASSDYQNTGELFFGEGSRLTVL.

This chain joins TRBV18 and TRBJ2-2, with 10 bases identical to TRBD1. Trimming took 1 base from V and 5 from J; bases not matched to a gene: 1. This CDR3 contains 15 residues. Germline V lookup: CDR1 KGHSH, CDR2 LQKENI. CDR3 nucleotides: TGTGCCAGCTCACCACAGGGACAGGGGACCGGGGAGCTGTTTTTT. Translating it yields CASSPQGQGTGELFF.

This clone was detected once. The chain has TRBV27 and TRBJ1-5, with 8 bases aligning to TRBD1. The CDR3 has 14 residues. CDR1 MNHEY and CDR2 SMNVEV come from the germline V gene (reference sequence). Trimming took 4 bases from V and 7 from J; bases not matched to a gene: 6. DNA of the CDR3: TGTGCCAGCAGTTCAGGACAGGGTGAGCAGCCCCAGCATTTT. Its translation: CASSSGQGEQPQHF.

CDR3 loop: CASSLQGGRVGYGYTF. For the CDR3, the DNA is TGTGCCAGCAGCTTACAGGGGGGTCGGGTCGGCTATGGCTACACCTTC. The genes are TRBV5-6 and TRBJ1-2; TRBD1 aligns across 8 bases. The CDR3 sequence is 16 residues long. The trim removed 2 bases at V and 4 bases at J, leaving 10 bases unmatched. Germline-derived CDR1 and CDR2 are SGHDT and YYEEEE.

The gene calls are TRBV27 and TRBJ1-5; the D gene is possibly TRBD1 (5 bases). Germline loops: CDR1 MNHEY, CDR2 SMNVEV (reference sequence). Trimming stripped 1 base from V and 7 bases from J, with 11 bases between. CDR3 length: 14 residues. Here the CDR3 reads CASSLLGGAQPQHF. CDR3 DNA sequence: TGTGCCAGCAGTTTATTGGGGGGAGCCCAGCCCCAGCATTTT.

The chain carries TRBV7-2 and TRBJ2-2; TRBD2 might be the D (6 bases). Germline assignment: CDR1 SGHTA and CDR2 FQGNSA. With 0 bases removed from V and 4 bases from J, the gap between germline ends came to 12 bases. The CDR3 sequence is 16 residues long. For the CDR3, the DNA is TGTGCCAGCAGCTTAGCTCGTAGCGGTCTCACCGGGGAGCTGTTTTTT. The encoded protein is CASSLARSGLTGELFF.

About this clone itself: This same CDR3 is encoded by further DNA sequences in the sample. The rearrangement joins TRBV7-9 to TRBJ2-5, with D unclear. V gave up 3 bases and J gave up 5 bases, with 7 bases separating them. Germline-derived CDR1 and CDR2 are SEHNR and FQNEAQ (reference sequence). The CDR3 is made up of 12 amino acids. The CDR3 DNA sequence: TGTGCCAGCAGCTTGGTTGAGGAGACCCAGTACTTC. This sequence encodes CASSLVEETQYF.

In this sample, this clone turned up a few times. The genes are TRBV19 and TRBJ2-2; maybe TRBD1 (6 bases). Germline V gene lookup returns CDR1 LNHDA and CDR2 SQIVND (reference sequence). The CDR3 consists of 15 residues. The V end was cut by 4 bases, the J end by 1 base, with 10 bases between. The chain's CDR3 is CASSNRALNTGELFF. For the CDR3, the DNA is TGTGCCAGTAGTAACAGGGCATTGAACACCGGGGAGCTGTTTTTT.

The J gene is TRBJ1-5, the V gene TRBV11-2, with 7 bases matching TRBD1. The CDR3 covers 16 residues. Germline trimming cut 5 bases from V and 7 bases from J; bases unmatched to any gene: 14. Germline V gives CDR1 SGHAT, CDR2 FQNNGV. The chain's CDR3 is CASSLQSDRAGQPQHF. In DNA form, the CDR3 reads TGTGCCAGCAGCCTACAATCTGACAGGGCCGGACAGCCCCAGCATTTT.

This chain joins TRBV27 and TRBJ2-3; D is possibly TRBD1 (6 bases). Trimming took off 0 bases at V and 0 bases at J, with 13 bases between the two ends. Per germline, CDR1 MNHEY and CDR2 SMNVEV (reference sequence). The CDR3 extends over 17 amino acids. The CDR3 DNA follows: TGTGCCAGCAGTTTATCTAGTTGGACAGCTAGCACAGATACGCAGTATTTT. It is translated as CASSLSSWTASTDTQYF.

V usage is TRBV5-5 and J usage is TRBJ1-1; 8 bases are a match to TRBD1. The CDR3 runs 15 residues. V lost 4 bases to trimming and J lost 0 bases; unmatched junction nucleotides: 5. Per germline, CDR1 SGHKS and CDR2 YYEKEE (reference sequence). CDR3 sequence (DNA): TGTGCCAGCAGCCGAGGACAGGGAGTGAACACTGAAGCTTTCTTT. It translates to CASSRGQGVNTEAFF.

This clone showed up just once. The V gene is TRBV6-5, the J gene TRBJ2-7; TRBD2 matches 13 bases. CDR3 size: 15 residues. Looked up from germline, CDR1 is MNHEY and CDR2 is SVGAGI. After removal of 5 bases from V and 2 bases from J, the junction contained 3 bases not matched to a gene. The CDR3 region is CASSTGLAGTYEQYF. The CDR3 nucleotides read TGTGCCAGCAGTACGGGACTAGCGGGAACCTACGAGCAGTACTTC.

The chain recombines TRBV18 with TRBJ1-5, with unresolved D. In germline, CDR1 is KGHSH, CDR2 LQKENI. Trimming took 3 bases from V and 2 from J, leaving 14 bases between them. This CDR3 is built from 16 residues. CDR3 residues: CASSPPGAGGNQPQHF. For the CDR3, the DNA is TGTGCCAGCTCACCGCCGGGTGCGGGCGGCAATCAGCCCCAGCATTTT.

The count of this clone is one. The chain uses TRBV19 and TRBJ1-1; 7 bases align to TRBD1. Germline assignment: CDR1 LNHDA and CDR2 SQIVND (reference sequence). J gave up 5 bases and V 4 bases, and 4 bases lay outside the gene matches. The CDR3 is 13 residues long. The CDR3 protein is CASSRNRGTEAFF. Here the CDR3 DNA reads TGTGCCAGTAGTAGGAACAGGGGAACTGAAGCTTTCTTT.

As for this clone: This sample includes further DNA sequences coding for the same CDR3. This chain joins TRBV5-1 and TRBJ2-7, with 11 bases aligning to TRBD2. This CDR3 contains 15 residues. Germline V CDR1 and CDR2: SGHRS, YFSETQ. The junction had 2 bases not matched to a gene; V was cut back by 3 bases and J by 0 bases. This chain's CDR3 is CASSSGTSGSYEQYF. The CDR3 nucleotides read TGCGCCAGCAGCTCGGGGACTAGCGGCTCCTACGAGCAGTACTTC.

The chain links TRBV9 to TRBJ1-1; TRBD1 agrees at 10 bases. V lost 4 bases to trimming and J lost 5 bases; unmatched junction nucleotides: 5. The germline V gene encodes CDR1 SGDLS and CDR2 YYNGEE. The length of the CDR3 is 14 residues. The CDR3 sequence: CASSRTGGLTEAFF. The CDR3 DNA reads TGTGCCAGCAGCCGGACAGGGGGTCTAACTGAAGCTTTCTTT.

This chain links TRBV2 with TRBJ1-2; 8 nucleotides line up with TRBD1. The CDR3 loop spans 14 amino acids. Germline loops: CDR1 SNHLY, CDR2 FYNNEI. Trimming cost V 5 bases and J 1 base; bases outside gene matches: 3. DNA for the CDR3: TGTGCCAGCAGTAGAGACAGGGGTAACTATGGCTACACCTTC. Protein sequence: CASSRDRGNYGYTF.

The chain joins TRBV29-1 to TRBJ2-7, with a possible D match to TRBD2 (5 bases). The CDR3 covers 13 residues. With 1 base removed from V and 2 bases from J, the gap between germline ends came to 9 bases. Looked up from germline, CDR1 is SQVTM and CDR2 is ANQGSEA. The CDR3 DNA reads as TGCAGCGTTGAAGGAGGGAACCCCTACGAGCAGTACTTC. This sequence encodes CSVEGGNPYEQYF.

The V gene is TRBV13, the J gene TRBJ2-4; 11 nucleotides match TRBD2. V lost 3 bases, J lost 8 bases, and 3 bases stayed unmatched. Germline loops: CDR1 PRHDT, CDR2 FYEKMQ (reference sequence). There are 14 residues in the CDR3. As DNA, the CDR3 is TGTGCCAGCAGCTTTAGCGGGAGGGCTGACATTCAGTACTTC. Protein: CASSFSGRADIQYF.

This clone was recorded only once. CDR3 region: CTSSQEILADQCEQFF. CDR3 DNA: TGCACCAGCAGCCAAGAAATCCTAGCGGATCAATGTGAGCAGTTCTTC. This chain links TRBV1 with TRBJ2-1; TRBD2, the table's D call, lacks a check against the DNA. TRBV1 is a pseudogene. This CDR3 comprises 16 residues.

This chain uses TRBV7-8 with TRBJ2-5; TRBD1 matches 8 bases. The CDR3 runs 14 residues. CDR1 and CDR2 (germline): SGHVS, FQNEAQ. V lost 5 bases, J lost 5 bases, and 7 bases stayed unmatched. The CDR3 DNA reads as TGTGCCAGCAGCCCGCAGGGGGCTTGGGAGACCCAGTACTTC. Translating it yields CASSPQGAWETQYF.

The chain has TRBV7-9 and TRBJ1-1; D call uncertain. Germline V gene sequence: CDR1 SEHNR, CDR2 FQNEAQ (reference sequence). V lost 6 bases and J lost 1, with 6 bases in between. The CDR3 has 12 residues. The CDR3 DNA is TGTGCCAGCAGTCCTACGAACACTGAAGCTTTCTTT. It codes for CASSPTNTEAFF.

The rearrangement links TRBV21-1 to TRBJ2-7; the D call TRBD1 from the table was never checked on the DNA. TRBV21-1 is termed a pseudogene. This CDR3 contains 15 residues. The CDR3 DNA follows: TGTGCCAGCAGCCCCGCCCGGGACAGGGCCTACGAGCAGTACTTC. Its translation: CASSPARDRAYEQYF.

This chain connects TRBV2 to TRBJ2-7; D is unclear. Germline V gene data show CDR1 as SNHLY and CDR2 as FYNNEI. The V and J ends lost 1 base and 0 bases respectively, with 7 bases between them. CDR3 length equals 14 residues. For the CDR3, the DNA is TGTGCCAGCAGTGAAGAAACCTACTCCTACGAGCAGTACTTC. Residues: CASSEETYSYEQYF.